The T cell receptor beta chain described here comes from a study of blood T cells in healthy people across ages (dated by TCRdb to the mid-2010s). Some background on the complete study: Template switching captured roughly one uniquely barcoded TCR beta cDNA molecule per two T cells in model experiments. The study measured age-related changes in TCR beta repertoire diversity using deep sequencing normalized with unique cDNA molecular identifiers. Two additional independent replicas of 1 million unique cDNA reads from the same blood draw were analyzed for two donors (one aged 18 to 30 and one aged 80 or older). Donors were grouped into four age groups: young (average roughly 17 years), middle-aged (roughly 38), aged (roughly 62) and long-lived (around 80). What the authors observed across the whole study: Conclusive comparison of naive and antigen-experienced compartments was prevented by the profiling of bulk unsorted PBMCs. Observed TCR beta diversity per million T cells fell roughly linearly with age, and a significant reduction was already apparent by age roughly 40. Compared with the aged group, more naive CD4+ T cells, fewer expanded clones and increased TCR diversity were shown by the long-lived group, suggesting age selection. Estimates of total diversity based on one million sequenced T cells were considered lower bounds and underestimates. Because the CMV infection status of the donors was unknown, age-related changes in expanded clonotypes may potentially have been confounded. Observed TCR beta diversity correlated strongly with the percentage of naive T cells measured by flow cytometry.

Libraries came from 5' RACE. Sequencing was carried out with an Illumina HiSeq 2500. A second PCR of about 7 to 12 cycles was performed with a sample-barcoded 5' primer and a J-beta primer mix. Each TCR beta cDNA molecule received a unique molecular identifier from a template-switch 5' adaptor carrying 12 random nucleotides. Each sample yielded at least 2.5 million CDR3-containing paired-end reads. All of the RNA was converted into first-strand cDNA using the Mint cDNA synthesis kit, with a TRBC-specific oligonucleotide serving as the primer. Following uracil-DNA glycosylase treatment, all cDNA underwent a first 18-cycle PCR with the universal primers M1SS and BC2_uni_R. The source study handled its data this way. For normalization, 1 million high-quality reads were randomly selected from each sample, with every read carrying a distinct molecular identifier. Instead of being binned into consensus sequences, reads with shared molecular identifiers were discarded. MiTCR, set to a Q25 quality threshold and the strictest error-elimination algorithm, was used for CDR3 identification, clonotype clustering and error correction. A nonparametric unseen species model using Euler transformation provided a lower-bound estimate of total TCR beta diversity. Through fastp at Q25 and MiXCR, TCRdb rebuilt clones from the public reads, retaining in-frame beta chains. All rows with the same CDR3 protein become a single entry with the most common DNA and genes. The V and J calls here are based on TCRdb, not the publication. The sample table shows around 500,000 distinct CDR3 sequences, and approximately 26% are seen once. Jointly, the top ten make up 3.6% of the sample.

The roughly 39 donors, aged about 6 to 95 years, were systemically healthy Caucasian individuals from Russia. Each donor gave 9 to 10 milliliters of peripheral blood, collected into EDTA-treated Vacutainer tubes. Ficoll-Paque density-gradient centrifugation was used to isolate PBMCs, with at least 7 million per sample. Trizol reagent was used to extract total RNA from the PBMCs, yielding at least 5 micrograms per sample. For every donor, an aliquot of PBMCs went through flow cytometry to measure the percentages of naive CD45RAhigh/CD27high T cells. This clonotype was detected only a few times. This receptor's antigen is unknown. No much larger clone is present one base from it, and per-base qualities are unavailable. This sample also appeared in a second study, on T cells of mothers and their children. The second paper states: The donors were nine systemically healthy Caucasian individuals, made up of three mothers and their six children. cDNA synthesis consumed the entire amount of extracted RNA, loaded at approximately 1.5 ug RNA in each 15 ul reaction. Sample barcodes and 2-4 random nucleotides were added via the M1S primer in the second PCR. More than 8 million TCR beta CDR3 reads were obtained from each mother, and roughly 3 million reads were obtained from each child. TCR recombination output is similarly shaped by thymic selection in related and unrelated pairs, with a minor effect exerted by inherited differences. Related mother-child pairs always showed normalized repertoire overlap that was slightly higher than in unrelated mother-child pairs, though the difference was never significant. Persistent microchimeric T cell clones were not detected, at a sensitivity of 85 to 100 clones per million clonotypes. Deep NGS was used in the study to compare the TCR beta repertoires of mothers and children and to look for features that separate related mother-child pairs from unrelated individuals. Mothers averaged about 40 +/- 4 years of age and children averaged around 10 +/- 4 years. After adapter ligation with NEBNext reagents, the libraries were sequenced on Illumina HiSeq 2000 with 100+100 nt paired-end reads. Mother and child libraries were prepared a month apart and sequenced in separate runs to prevent cross-contamination. Each donor had between about 450,000 and 2,200,000 distinct TCR beta clonotypes identified. Naive TCR beta clonotypes were estimated from low-frequency clonotypes matched to each donor's FACS-determined naive share, without sorting.

The sequenced material came from blood. This TCR came from a boy aged 2-9 years in good health.

Read as DNA, the sequence is TGCAGTGCTCCCGGGACCAGGTCGTACGAGCAGTACTTC. This yields the protein CSAPGTRSYEQYF. The chain uses TRBV20-1 and TRBJ2-1; the D region is possibly TRBD1 or TRBD2, each matching across 5 bases. The end of the DNA is better explained by TRBJ2-7, so the J call may be wrong. The germline V gene (reference sequence) specifies DFQATT as CDR1 and SNEGSKA as CDR2. Including the terminal cysteine and phenylalanine, the CDR3 comprises 13 residues. Only the CDR3 region is kept as DNA, spanning 39 bases read in frame from base 1.